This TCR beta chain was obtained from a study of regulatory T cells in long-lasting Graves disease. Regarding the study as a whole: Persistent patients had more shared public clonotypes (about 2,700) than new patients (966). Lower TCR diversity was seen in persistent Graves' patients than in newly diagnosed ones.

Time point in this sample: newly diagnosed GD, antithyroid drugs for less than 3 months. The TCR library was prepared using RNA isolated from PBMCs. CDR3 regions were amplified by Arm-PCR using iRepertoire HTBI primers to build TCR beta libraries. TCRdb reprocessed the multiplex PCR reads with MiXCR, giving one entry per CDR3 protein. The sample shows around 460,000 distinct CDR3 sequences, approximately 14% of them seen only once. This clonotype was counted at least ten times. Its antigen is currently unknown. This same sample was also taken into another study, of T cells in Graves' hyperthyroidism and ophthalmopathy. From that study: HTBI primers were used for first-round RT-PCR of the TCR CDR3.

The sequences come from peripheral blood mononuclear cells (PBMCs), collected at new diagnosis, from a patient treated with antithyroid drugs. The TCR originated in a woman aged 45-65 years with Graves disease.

The DNA of the CDR3 is TGTGCCACCGAAGGACAGCGCCTACCGAGCAATCAGCCCCAGCATTTT. Residues: CATEGQRLPSNQPQHF. This chain uses TRBV6-1 with TRBJ1-5; tentative D call: TRBD1 (6 bases). Looked up from germline, CDR1 is MNHNS and CDR2 is SASEGT. The CDR3 is made up of 16 amino acids. Trimming stripped 10 bases from V and 1 base from J, with 20 bases between.